The present TCR beta chain was sequenced within a study of OX40 agonist ivuxolimab in advanced cancers. Study observations and caveats: With doses of 0.1 to 3.0 mg/kg, CD4+ and CD8+ blood T cells had undergone clonal expansion by week 6. Some nonresponders additionally presented with little normalized T-cell clonal expansion. The expanded peripheral T cells' antigen specificity was not determined.

V shed 6 bases and J shed 4 bases, with 18 bases lying between them. The CDR3 is 15 residues long. Germline V gives CDR1 MNHEY, CDR2 SVGAGI. Sequencing used immunoSEQ multiplex PCR; TCRdb keeps in-frame clones, though not all of them. This sample carries about 160,000 clones, around 94% of them seen once, and the ten largest clones take about 0.31%. As concerns this clone: Its antigen is not identified.

Systemic immunosuppression or a history of autoimmune disease excluded patients. This material consisted of CD4+ or CD8+ T cells sorted from blood, taken in a trial of the OX40 agonist ivuxolimab. The source is an adult with an advanced solid tumor such as melanoma, head and neck, liver or kidney cancer. The chain employs TRBV6-5 and TRBJ1-1; TRBD1 might be the D (5 bases). CDR3: CASSLGGVVFTEAFF. CDR3 in DNA: TGTGCCAGCAGCCTCGGGGGAGTCGTGTTCACTGAAGCTTTCTTT.